Listed below are T cell receptor beta chains from one sample, sequenced in a study of neurological immune-mediated disorders. Using its own MiXCR run on the 5' RACE reads, TCRdb lists one record per CDR3 protein. The sample records 50,000 or so distinct CDR3 sequences, over 10% being singletons. Sample: PBMCs. The receptor source for this set is a male donor with HTLV-1-associated myelopathy (HAM/TSP). Each CDR3 is given with its conserved first and last residue. Fields, in order: D gene, V gene, clone size, CDR3 length, J gene, CDR3 DNA, CDR3 protein. The D gene is left open where the match is weak. The listing skips clone size in some rows; elsewhere it reads once, few, many or a size class.

D: .; V: TRBV14; size: few; length: 15; J: TRBJ2-5; DNA: TGTGCCAGCAGCCAAGAGGGCCAGGATCAAGAGACCCAGTACTTC; CDR3: CASSQEGQDQETQYF
D: TRBD1; V: TRBV6-2/TRBV6-3; size: .; length: 16; J: TRBJ2-7; DNA: TGTGCCAGCAGTTACACTTTGACAGGGTCGTCCTACGAGCAGTACTTC; CDR3: CASSYTLTGSSYEQYF
D: .; V: TRBV5-5; size: many; length: 13; J: TRBJ2-5; DNA: TGTGCCAGCAGCTTGGAAGCCTCTGGGACCCAGTACTTC; CDR3: CASSLEASGTQYF
D: TRBD1; V: TRBV20-1; size: many; length: 13; J: TRBJ1-2; DNA: TGCAGTGCTCCATTAACAGGGGTCTATGGCTACACCTTC; CDR3: CSAPLTGVYGYTF
D: TRBD1; V: TRBV7-2; size: many; length: 14; J: TRBJ2-1; DNA: TGTGCCAGCAGCTCCCCGGACAGGTACAATGAGCAGTTCTTC; CDR3: CASSSPDRYNEQFF
D: TRBD1; V: TRBV28; size: many; length: 16; J: TRBJ2-2; DNA: TGTGCCAGCAGTTTCCGACAGGGTCGTAACACCGGGGAGCTGTTTTTT; CDR3: CASSFRQGRNTGELFF
D: .; V: TRBV6-6; size: .; length: 11; J: TRBJ2-7; DNA: TGTGCCAGCAGTAAGGACCAAAAGCAGTACTTC; CDR3: CASSKDQKQYF
D: TRBD1; V: TRBV6-1; size: .; length: 15; J: TRBJ2-1; DNA: TGTGCCAGCAGGCCTCTGGGACAGCACTACAATGAGCAGTTCTTC; CDR3: CASRPLGQHYNEQFF
D: TRBD1; V: TRBV10-3; size: many; length: 13; J: TRBJ1-2; DNA: TGTGCCATCAGACGACAGGGGGACTATGGCTACACCTTC; CDR3: CAIRRQGDYGYTF
D: .; V: TRBV20-1; size: many; length: 16; J: TRBJ1-6; DNA: TGCAGTGCTGAATCTACGGACAGAGAGACCGATTCACCCCTCCACTTT; CDR3: CSAESTDRETDSPLHF
D: .; V: TRBV29-1; size: many; length: 12; J: TRBJ1-1; DNA: TGCAGCTACCAGGCCGGGGGCACTGAAGCTTTCTTT; CDR3: CSYQAGGTEAFF
D: TRBD1; V: TRBV28; size: .; length: 16; J: TRBJ2-1; DNA: TGTGCCAGCAGACGGGACAGGGTATTCTTTTACAATGAGCAGTTCTTC; CDR3: CASRRDRVFFYNEQFF
D: .; V: TRBV20-1; size: many; length: 16; J: TRBJ2-3; DNA: TGCAGTGCTAGAGATGTTCGGGTATCTAGCACAGATACGCAGTATTTT; CDR3: CSARDVRVSSTDTQYF
D: TRBD1; V: TRBV20-1; size: many; length: 13; J: TRBJ1-4; DNA: TGCAGTGCCACAGACAGGGAGGAGGAAAAACTGTTTTTT; CDR3: CSATDREEEKLFF
D: TRBD2; V: TRBV5-1; size: many; length: 16; J: TRBJ2-2; DNA: TGCGCCAGCAGCTTGGTCAGCGGGGGTCGGACCGGGGAGCTGTTTTTT; CDR3: CASSLVSGGRTGELFF
D: .; V: TRBV29-1; size: many; length: 13; J: TRBJ1-1; DNA: TGCTCTTTCGGGCAATCCATGAACACTGAAGCTTTCTTT; CDR3: CSFGQSMNTEAFF
D: TRBD1; V: TRBV12-3/TRBV12-4; size: many; length: 13; J: TRBJ2-3; DNA: TGTGCCAGCAGTTTACAGGGGGTAGATACGCAGTATTTT; CDR3: CASSLQGVDTQYF
D: .; V: TRBV10-3; size: many; length: 15; J: TRBJ2-2; DNA: TGTGCCATCACGGGGCACCTTACGAACACCGGGGAGCTGTTTTTT; CDR3: CAITGHLTNTGELFF
D: .; V: TRBV7-2; size: .; length: 14; J: TRBJ1-1; DNA: TGTGACAGCAGCTTAGGGCAGAGGGGCACTGAAGCTTTATTT; CDR3: CDSSLGQRGTEALF
D: TRBD1; V: TRBV5-4; size: .; length: 15; J: TRBJ1-1; DNA: TGTGCCAGCAGCTACCAACAGGGGGCAGGCACTGAAGCTTTCTTT; CDR3: CASSYQQGAGTEAFF
D: .; V: TRBV5-5; size: .; length: 14; J: TRBJ2-1; DNA: TGTGCCAGCAGCGAGTCCTACCAGTACAATGAGCAGTTCTTC; CDR3: CASSESYQYNEQFF
D: TRBD1; V: TRBV3-1; size: many; length: 13; J: TRBJ2-5; DNA: TGTGCCAGCAGGAGGGGACAGCAAGAGACCCAGTACTTC; CDR3: CASRRGQQETQYF
D: .; V: TRBV5-1; size: many; length: 14; J: TRBJ1-2; DNA: TGCGCCAGCAGCTTGAGCCGGGGAAGCTCTGGCTACACCTTC; CDR3: CASSLSRGSSGYTF
D: TRBD1; V: TRBV5-1; size: many; length: 16; J: TRBJ1-6; DNA: TGCGCCAGCAGCCCAAGGGGGCAGGGGTATAATTCACCCCTCCACTTT; CDR3: CASSPRGQGYNSPLHF
D: .; V: TRBV29-1; size: many; length: 13; J: TRBJ1-3; DNA: TGCAGCGGCGGTTCGAACTCTGGAAACACCATATATTTT; CDR3: CSGGSNSGNTIYF
D: .; V: TRBV20-1; size: many; length: 13; J: TRBJ2-1; DNA: TGCAGTGCTATGGCGGACTCCTACAATGAGCAGTTCTTC; CDR3: CSAMADSYNEQFF
D: .; V: TRBV28; size: many; length: 16; J: TRBJ1-5; DNA: TGTGCCAGCAGTTTAGCCCGGCAGGGAATATCTCAGCCCCAGCATTTT; CDR3: CASSLARQGISQPQHF
D: .; V: TRBV20-1; size: many; length: 16; J: TRBJ1-1; DNA: TGCAGTGCTGGGGACCATCGGGGTATGGGGTACACTGAAGCTTTCTTT; CDR3: CSAGDHRGMGYTEAFF
D: .; V: TRBV5-1; size: many; length: 13; J: TRBJ2-2; DNA: TGCGCCAGCAGCTTGGGATCCACCGGGGAGCTGTTTTTT; CDR3: CASSLGSTGELFF
D: .; V: TRBV6-6; size: many; length: 14; J: TRBJ1-6; DNA: TGTGCCAGCAGCGGAAGACAGGAGAGCTCACCCCTCCACTTT; CDR3: CASSGRQESSPLHF
D: .; V: TRBV5-1; size: .; length: 15; J: TRBJ1-3; DNA: TGCGCCAGCAGCTTCGCGGGACTTTTTGACAACACCATATATTTT; CDR3: CASSFAGLFDNTIYF
D: .; V: TRBV29-1; size: .; length: 12; J: TRBJ1-2; DNA: TGCAGCGTTGATAAGGGGAACTATGGCTACACCTTC; CDR3: CSVDKGNYGYTF
D: .; V: TRBV9; size: many; length: 16; J: TRBJ1-1; DNA: TGTGCCAGCAGCGCTAGTCCCACAACCTGGGCCACTGAAGCTTTCTTT; CDR3: CASSASPTTWATEAFF